Reported below is one T cell receptor (beta chain). Its antigen is undetermined. TCRdb fed the reads into MiXCR, producing one record per CDR3 protein. The sample yields 680,000 or so distinct CDR3 sequences, about 30% seen once. This CDR3 comprises 15 residues. Trimming shortened V by 2 bases and J by 4 bases, and 11 bases separated the two germline ends. Germline V gives CDR1 MNHNY, CDR2 SVGAGI (reference sequence). This sample was taken from a study of T cell repertoires in cytomegalovirus infection. The chain employs TRBV6-6 and TRBJ2-2; possibly TRBD2 for D (5 bases). The origin of this receptor is a human donor in good health (CMV status not recorded). Some clones in this sample may be carry-over from other donors' samples. Sequences were derived from cultured PBMCs, sampled from culture after CMV antigen stimulation. The CDR3 is CASSYGSGGTGELFF. The CDR3 bases are TGTGCCAGCAGTTACGGTTCAGGAGGCACCGGGGAGCTGTTTTTT.